Presented here are 19 T cell receptor beta chains from one specimen sequenced in a study of neoadjuvant anti-PD-1 for oral cavity cancer. Generated by immunoSEQ multiplex PCR, the TCRdb table keeps only in-frame clones and is missing some. The repertoire includes approximately 20,000 clones, around 76% of them detected once, and approximately 2.7% sits in the top ten. The source material was PBMCs, sampled before nivolumab (anti-PD-1) treatment. These receptors came from a person between 35 and 79 years old with oral cavity squamous cell carcinoma.

The J gene is TRBJ2-4, the V gene TRBV6-6; D unresolved. The CDR3 has 11 amino acids. Looked up from germline, CDR1 is MNHNY and CDR2 is SVGAGI (reference sequence). The germline V and J ends were trimmed by 6 bases and 8 bases, with 8 bases remaining between them. The CDR3 region is CASRIMDIQYF. The CDR3 DNA reads as TGTGCCAGCAGAATAATGGACATTCAGTACTTC.

This clone came up a few times. This chain joins TRBV27 and TRBJ2-1, with 9 bases that match TRBD2. V trimming: 7 bases; J trimming: 10 bases; junction bases outside the gene matches: 14. The CDR3 spans 15 residues. Germline loops: CDR1 MNHEY, CDR2 SMNVEV (reference sequence). CDR3 nucleotides: TGTGCCAGCATGAGTGTGGGCGGGAGGGCAGGCGAGCAGTTCTTC. Protein: CASMSVGGRAGEQFF.

This clone was picked up a small number of times. The chain couples TRBV5-1 to TRBJ1-4; 7 bases map to TRBD1. V gave up 0 bases and J gave up 7 bases; unmatched junction bases: 15. Germline lookup yields CDR1 SGHRS and CDR2 YFSETQ. The CDR3 is 18 residues long. CDR3 sequence reads: CASSLDPIDRALSEKLFF. CDR3 in DNA: TGCGCCAGCAGCTTGGACCCTATCGACAGGGCTTTGAGTGAAAAACTGTTTTTT.

The table lists this clone with a count of one. The chain has TRBV9 and TRBJ2-1; tentative D call: TRBD2 (6 bases). Between the trimmed V and J ends, which lost 4 bases and 2 bases, there was a span of 10 bases. The CDR3 is made up of 14 amino acids. Per germline, CDR1 SGDLS and CDR2 YYNGEE. The CDR3 protein is CASSFSGAYNEQFF. The DNA of the CDR3 is TGTGCCAGCAGCTTTAGCGGTGCCTACAATGAGCAGTTCTTC.

The rearrangement uses TRBV2 and TRBJ1-5; D is undetermined. The CDR3 is 14 amino acids. Trimming cost V 1 base and J 6 bases, with 10 bases left between them. Germline CDR1 reads SNHLY; CDR2 reads FYNNEI. The CDR3 nucleotides read TGTGCCAGCAGTGAAGGACCCATGGGTCAGCCCCAGCATTTT. As protein: CASSEGPMGQPQHF.

V and J are TRBV11-2 and TRBJ2-1; 7 positions match TRBD2. CDR3 length equals 15 residues. Germline V gene data show CDR1 as SGHAT and CDR2 as FQNNGV. The V segment lost 1 base and the J segment 8 bases; nucleotides outside the gene matches: 8. The CDR3 DNA is TGTGCCAGCAGCTTAGGTGCGGGGGTCAGGTATGAGCAGTTCTTC. It translates to CASSLGAGVRYEQFF.

The rearrangement uses TRBV14 and TRBJ2-1, with 9 bases matching TRBD2. Germline V lookup: CDR1 SGHDN, CDR2 FVKESK. Losses at the gene ends were 1 base for V and 2 bases for J; bases not matched to a gene: 6. The CDR3 runs to 17 residues. The CDR3 protein is CASSQGELAGPYNEQFF. The CDR3 region has the DNA TGTGCCAGCAGCCAAGGAGAACTAGCGGGCCCCTACAATGAGCAGTTCTTC.

The chain joins TRBV6-5 to TRBJ2-1; the D is unclear. The germline gives CDR1 MNHEY, CDR2 SVGAGI. The CDR3 sequence is 11 residues long. Deletions cut 6 bases from V and 6 bases from J, with 6 bases between. CDR3 DNA sequence: TGTGCCAGCAGGTCCCCCAATGAGCAGTTCTTC. Its protein product is CASRSPNEQFF.

V usage is TRBV10-2 and J usage is TRBJ2-5, with 8 bases lining up with TRBD1. Germline V CDR1 and CDR2: WSHSY, SAAADI. The V gene end was trimmed by 2 bases and the J gene end by 4 bases; junction bases not matched to a gene: 3. This CDR3 has 14 residues. As DNA, the CDR3 is TGCGCCAGCAGTGAGCAGGGGGCGAGAGAGACCCAGTACTTC. Translating gives CASSEQGARETQYF.

The chain employs TRBV5-1 and TRBJ1-1; TRBD1 matches 9 bases. J gave up 1 base and V 4 bases, and 14 bases lay outside the gene matches. The germline V gene encodes CDR1 SGHRS and CDR2 YFSETQ. This CDR3 contains 18 residues. This CDR3 is CASSAWRDRDDKNTEAFF. Written as DNA, the CDR3 is TGCGCCAGCAGCGCTTGGCGGGACAGGGATGATAAGAACACTGAAGCTTTCTTT.

The chain combines TRBV6-5 with TRBJ1-2, with TRBD1 matching 12 bases. The CDR3 consists of 14 residues. Per germline, CDR1 MNHEY and CDR2 SVGAGI. Trimming took 6 bases from V and 7 from J; bases not matched to a gene: 6. The CDR3: CASRPGQGALGYTF. DNA for the CDR3: TGTGCCAGCAGACCGGGACAGGGGGCTCTTGGCTACACCTTC.

Here the CDR3 DNA reads TGCGCCAGCAGAGCTCAGGCTGCTGCTGAGACCTACGAGCAGTACTTC. Translation: CASRAQAAAETYEQYF. This chain connects TRBV5-1 to TRBJ2-7; D remains ambiguous. The CDR3 totals 16 residues. V shed 5 bases and J shed 2 bases, with 20 bases lying between them. Germline-derived CDR1 and CDR2 are SGHRS and YFSETQ.

This chain links TRBV2 with TRBJ1-1, with a weak D call TRBD1 (5 bases). The CDR3 contains 13 residues. The V gene lost 4 bases and the J gene lost 5 bases, with 11 bases spanning the gap. Germline CDR1 reads SNHLY; CDR2 reads FYNNEI. The chain's CDR3 is CASSAGGMTEAFF. CDR3 DNA: TGTGCCAGCAGTGCCGGGGGGATGACTGAAGCTTTCTTT.

J is TRBJ1-1 and V is TRBV20-1, with no clear D. This CDR3 spans 11 amino acids. Deletions cut 5 bases from V and 7 bases from J, with 11 bases between. Germline V CDR1 and CDR2: DFQATT, SNEGSKA (reference sequence). The CDR3 sequence is CSASGGFEAFF. The CDR3 bases are TGCAGTGCTTCGGGTGGGTTTGAAGCTTTCTTT.

V is TRBV19 and J is TRBJ2-3, with D maybe TRBD2 (5 bases). Between the trimmed V and J ends, which lost 7 bases and 3 bases, there was a span of 14 bases. Germline CDR1 reads LNHDA; CDR2 reads SQIVND (reference sequence). The CDR3 contains 14 residues. CDR3 sequence: CASKERTATDTQYF. In DNA, the CDR3 is TGTGCCAGTAAGGAAAGGACTGCTACAGATACGCAGTATTTT.

This clone came up once. V gene TRBV5-4 combines with J gene TRBJ2-4, with 9 bases matching TRBD2. CDR1 SGHNT and CDR2 YYREEE come from the germline V gene (reference sequence). V was clipped by 4 bases and J by 2 bases; unmatched bases: 4. The CDR3 spans 15 residues. CDR3 coding DNA: TGTGCCAGCAGCGCGACTAGCGGATCCAAAAACATTCAGTACTTC. Protein sequence: CASSATSGSKNIQYF.

J is TRBJ1-2 and V is TRBV6-5; 9 bases match TRBD1. The CDR3 loop spans 14 amino acids. Germline CDR1 MNHEY, CDR2 SVGAGI. V was pared by 5 bases and J by 7 bases, with 8 bases of the junction left unmatched. CDR3: CASSRTGGAVGYTF. For the CDR3, the DNA is TGTGCCAGCAGTCGCACAGGGGGCGCGGTTGGCTACACCTTC.

The rearrangement joins TRBV10-3 to TRBJ1-5; possible D gene TRBD1, 5 bases. V lost 4 bases to trimming and J lost 6 bases, with 13 bases between them. This CDR3 is 14 amino acids long. In germline, CDR1 is ENHRY, CDR2 SYGVKD. Written as DNA, the CDR3 is TGTGCCATCAGTGCGCTCGGGGCGGTTCAGCCCCAGCATTTT. Its protein product is CAISALGAVQPQHF.

J is TRBJ2-3 and V is TRBV7-3; D might be TRBD1 (5 bases). Trimming took 5 bases from V and 2 from J, leaving 8 bases between them. In germline, CDR1 is SGHTA, CDR2 FQGTGA. CDR3 size: 13 residues. The DNA of the CDR3 is TGTGCCAGCAGCCAGGACAACACAGATACGCAGTATTTT. The encoded protein is CASSQDNTDTQYF.